This TCR beta chain was identified during a study of T cell changes during pregnancy in multiple sclerosis. From germline, CDR1 is SGHTA and CDR2 FQGNSA. The CDR3 is 17 residues long. V shed 5 bases and J 4 bases; nucleotides not matched to a gene: 9. Some clones are missing from TCRdb's copy, which holds only in-frame ones; the method was immunoSEQ multiplex PCR. The table shows 55,000 to 65,000 clones, with around 92% occurring only once. This material consisted of peripheral blood, taken in the first trimester of pregnancy. This TCR was sampled from a female donor with multiple sclerosis, enrolled in a pregnancy study. V usage is TRBV7-2 and J usage is TRBJ1-3; 12 bases fit TRBD1. This CDR3 reads CASSRRGGTGGGNTIYF. CDR3 coding DNA: TGTGCCAGCAGCCGAAGGGGCGGGACAGGGGGCGGAAACACCATATATTTT.